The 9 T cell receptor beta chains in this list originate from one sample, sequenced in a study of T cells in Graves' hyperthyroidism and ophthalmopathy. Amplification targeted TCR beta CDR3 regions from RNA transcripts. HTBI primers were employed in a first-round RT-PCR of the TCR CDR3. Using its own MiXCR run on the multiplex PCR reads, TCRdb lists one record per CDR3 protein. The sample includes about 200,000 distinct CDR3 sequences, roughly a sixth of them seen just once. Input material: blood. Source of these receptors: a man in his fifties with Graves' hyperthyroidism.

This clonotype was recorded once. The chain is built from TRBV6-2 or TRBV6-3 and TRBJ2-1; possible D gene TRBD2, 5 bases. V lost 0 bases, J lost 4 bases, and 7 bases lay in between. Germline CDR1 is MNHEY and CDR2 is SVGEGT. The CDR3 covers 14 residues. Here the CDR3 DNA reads TGTGCCAGCAGTTACTCCGGACTTTACAATGAGCAGTTCTTC. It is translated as CASSYSGLYNEQFF.

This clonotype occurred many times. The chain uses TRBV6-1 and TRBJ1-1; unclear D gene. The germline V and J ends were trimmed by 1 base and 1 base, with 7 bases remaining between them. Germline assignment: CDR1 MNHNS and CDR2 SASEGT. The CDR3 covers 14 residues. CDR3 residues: CASSEVWWNTEAFF. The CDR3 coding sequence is TGTGCCAGCAGTGAAGTTTGGTGGAACACTGAAGCTTTCTTT.

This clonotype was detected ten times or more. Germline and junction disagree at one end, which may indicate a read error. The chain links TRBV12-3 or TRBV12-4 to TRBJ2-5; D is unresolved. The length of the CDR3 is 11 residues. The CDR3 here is CASSLAETQYF. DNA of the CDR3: TGTGCCAGCAGCTTAGCCGAGACCCAGTACTTC.

Written as DNA, the CDR3 is TGTGCCTGGAGTTTACAGAACTCCTACGAGCAGTACTTC. This translates into CAWSLQNSYEQYF. V usage is TRBV30 and J usage is TRBJ2-7; no firm D call. The length of the CDR3 is 13 residues. In germline, CDR1 is GTSNPN, CDR2 SVGIG (reference sequence). V was shortened by 2 bases and J by 0 bases, with 8 bases between the two germline ends. The variable domain in full, with the rest retrieved from reference TRBV30 and TRBJ2-7, is SQTIHQWPATLVQPVGSPLSLECTVEGTSNPNLYWYRQAAGRGLQLLFYSVGIGQISSEVPQNLSASRPQDRQFILSSKKLLLSDSGFYLCAWSLQNSYEQYFGPGTRLTVT.

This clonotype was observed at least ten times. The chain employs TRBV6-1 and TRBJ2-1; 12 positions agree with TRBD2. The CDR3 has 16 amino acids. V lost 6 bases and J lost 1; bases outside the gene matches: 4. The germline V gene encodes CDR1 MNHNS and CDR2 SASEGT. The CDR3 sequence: CASSQTSGGSYNEQFF. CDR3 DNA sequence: TGTGCCAGCAGCCAGACTAGCGGGGGATCCTACAATGAGCAGTTCTTC.

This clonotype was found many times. The DNA of the CDR3 is TGTGCCAGCAGCTTAAACGGGGACTACGAGCAGTACTTC. Protein sequence: CASSLNGDYEQYF. V gene TRBV11-3 combines with J gene TRBJ2-7, with TRBD2 as a possible D gene (5 bases). Deletions cut 2 bases from V and 3 bases from J, with 8 bases between. Germline V gives CDR1 SGHNT, CDR2 YENEEA. The CDR3 sequence is 13 residues long.

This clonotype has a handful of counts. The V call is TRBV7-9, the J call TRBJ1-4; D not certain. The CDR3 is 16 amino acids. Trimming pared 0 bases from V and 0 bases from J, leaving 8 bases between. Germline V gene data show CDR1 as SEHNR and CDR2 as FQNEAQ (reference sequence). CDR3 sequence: CASSLAWAATNEKLFF. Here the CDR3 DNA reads TGTGCCAGCAGCTTAGCTTGGGCCGCAACTAATGAAAAACTGTTTTTT.

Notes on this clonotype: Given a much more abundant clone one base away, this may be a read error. CDR3 coding DNA: TGTGCCACCAGTGATTCACAGGGGAAAAATAGCGATCAGCCCCAGCATTTT. Encoded protein: CATSDSQGKNSDQPQHF. The genes are TRBV24-1 and TRBJ1-5; 7 nucleotides line up with TRBD1. CDR1 is KGHDR, CDR2 SFDVKD, per germline. There are 17 residues in the CDR3.

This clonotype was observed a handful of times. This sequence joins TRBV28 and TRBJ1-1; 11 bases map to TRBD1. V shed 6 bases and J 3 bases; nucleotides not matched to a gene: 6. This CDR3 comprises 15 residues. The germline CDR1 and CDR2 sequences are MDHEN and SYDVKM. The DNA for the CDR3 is TGTGCCAGCAGACTCACGGGACAGGGGGACACTGAAGCTTTCTTT. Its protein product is CASRLTGQGDTEAFF. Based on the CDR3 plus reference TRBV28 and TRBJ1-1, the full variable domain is DVKVTQSSRYLVKRTGEKVFLECVQDMDHENMFWYRQDPGLGLRLIYFSYDVKMKEKGDIPEGYSVSREKKERFSLILESASTNQTSMYLCASRLTGQGDTEAFFGQGTRLTVV.